The rows below give T cell receptor beta chains drawn from one sample of a study of T cell repertoires in cytomegalovirus infection. TCRdb re-called the reads with MiXCR, one entry per CDR3 protein. The sample yields 350,000 to 450,000 distinct CDR3 sequences, over 15% seen once. The source material was PBMCs. The receptors come from a human donor in good health (CMV status not recorded). Some clones in this sample may be carry-over from other donors' samples. Both conserved end residues are part of each CDR3.

J: TRBJ1-5; V: TRBV12-3/TRBV12-4; CDR3: CASSLFGSNQPQHF
J: TRBJ1-6; V: TRBV28; CDR3: CASSDPGNDNSPLHF
J: TRBJ2-1; V: TRBV7-2; CDR3: CASSSTGITYNEQFF
J: TRBJ1-1; V: TRBV7-8; CDR3: CASSRDRGPVTEAFF
J: TRBJ2-1; V: TRBV9; CDR3: CASSVGGWGGEQFF
J: TRBJ1-1; V: TRBV11-2; CDR3: CASSFVKANTEAFF
J: TRBJ1-5; V: TRBV7-6; CDR3: CASSLGGTGVQPQHF
J: TRBJ1-6; V: TRBV20-1; CDR3: CSARFPGQGSSPLHF
J: TRBJ2-5; V: TRBV2; CDR3: CASSEWRETQYF
J: TRBJ2-1; V: TRBV12-3/TRBV12-4; CDR3: CASSLTGEQFF
J: TRBJ2-7; V: TRBV7-2; CDR3: CASSLERRGSEQYF
J: TRBJ1-6; V: TRBV20-1; CDR3: CSALRGVRSPLHF
J: TRBJ2-7; V: TRBV28; CDR3: CASSLPLTGENEQYF
J: TRBJ2-5; V: TRBV12-3/TRBV12-4; CDR3: CASSLTGSGTQYF
J: TRBJ1-1; V: TRBV28; CDR3: CASSLRQKNTEAFF
J: TRBJ2-7; V: TRBV7-2; CDR3: CASSSTRSADFYEQYF
J: TRBJ2-7; V: TRBV7-9; CDR3: CASSSSSAVVAQYTLIYEQYF
J: TRBJ1-1; V: TRBV18; CDR3: CASSPPSAQDTEAFF
J: TRBJ2-2; V: TRBV12-3/TRBV12-4; CDR3: CASNDRGPTGELFF
J: TRBJ1-2; V: TRBV6-5; CDR3: CASSYSLGAEGRIYGYTF
J: TRBJ2-2; V: TRBV20-1; CDR3: CSARKWAGVSGELFF
J: TRBJ2-7; V: TRBV7-2; CDR3: CASRRGTGPSEQYF
J: TRBJ1-6; V: TRBV6-1; CDR3: CASNREGLYNSPLHF
J: TRBJ2-5; V: TRBV5-4; CDR3: CASSLGPPGLGETQYF
J: TRBJ1-5; V: TRBV28; CDR3: CATRGVGQPQHF
J: TRBJ2-3; V: TRBV29-1; CDR3: CSVEPGLAGGTDTQYF
J: TRBJ2-3; V: TRBV4-1; CDR3: CASSQNRRTDTQYF